The clone carrying this TCR beta chain has a handful of counts. What it binds is not known. This sample stems from a study of blood T cells in healthy people across ages. General study results and limits: Not knowing donor CMV status may have confounded expanded clonotype changes. Per million T cells, the diversity of TCR beta decreased roughly linearly as age advanced. Naive T cell percentage showed a strong correlation with the diversity of TCR beta.

It was with a sample-barcoded 5' primer and a J-beta primer mix that a second PCR of roughly 7 to 12 cycles was run. A template-switch adaptor that had 12 random nucleotides put a tag on each cDNA molecule. TCRdb re-called the 5' RACE reads through MiXCR, storing one row per CDR3 protein. This sample has roughly 860,000 distinct CDR3 sequences, with 62% found just once. CDR1 is DFQATT and CDR2 is SNEGSKA in the germline V gene (reference sequence). V shed 3 bases and J 2 bases; nucleotides not matched to a gene: 1. The CDR3 spans 14 residues. This chain links TRBV20-1 with TRBJ2-6, with 7 bases lining up with TRBD1. The TCR was taken from a man under 40 in good health. Material: blood. The CDR3 DNA reads as TGCAGTGCTAGCCAGGGGGCTGGGGCCAACGTCCTGACTTTC. Its translation: CSASQGAGANVLTF.